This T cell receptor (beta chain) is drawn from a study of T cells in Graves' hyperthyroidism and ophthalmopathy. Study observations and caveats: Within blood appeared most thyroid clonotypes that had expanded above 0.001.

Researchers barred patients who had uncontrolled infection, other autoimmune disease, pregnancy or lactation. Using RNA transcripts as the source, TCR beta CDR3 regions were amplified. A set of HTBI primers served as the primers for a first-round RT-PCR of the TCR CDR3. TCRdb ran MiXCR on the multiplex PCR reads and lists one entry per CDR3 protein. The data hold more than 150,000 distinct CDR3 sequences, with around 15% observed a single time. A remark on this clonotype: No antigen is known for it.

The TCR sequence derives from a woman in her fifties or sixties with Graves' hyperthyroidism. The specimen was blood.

CDR3 sequence reads: CASSSTHTGEAYGYTF. CDR3 in DNA: TGTGCCAGCAGTTCGACACATACAGGGGAGGCCTATGGCTACACCTTC. V gene TRBV27 combines with J gene TRBJ1-2; 7 nucleotides match TRBD1. V lost 4 bases, J lost 4 bases, and 12 bases stayed unmatched. The germline V gene has CDR1 MNHEY and CDR2 SMNVEV (reference sequence). This CDR3 contains 16 residues.